The following is a T cell receptor (beta chain) sequence with its context. The length of the CDR3 is 15 residues. V lost 2 bases and J lost 3; bases outside the gene matches: 3. Germline lookup yields CDR1 KGHDR and CDR2 SFDVKD. This entry is derived from a study of blood T cell repertoires in COVID-19. Study at large: Sites across the United States, Italy and Spain contributed samples from acute and convalescent COVID-19. From T cells, B-cell-depleted T cells, or PBMCs came the material, which was cDNA or gDNA.

In the authors' methods: The assay estimated nucleated cells by amplifying reference gene primers. TCRdb's copy holds only in-frame clones and misses some; the assay was immunoSEQ multiplex PCR. V, J and clone size reflect that table, while D and trimming were determined from the DNA. Here the sample spans around 190,000 clones, roughly 81% being singletons. J is TRBJ1-5 and V is TRBV24-1, with TRBD1 identical over 7 bases. This sequence was found in a woman aged 40-49 years with COVID-19, enrolled during active disease. The sample taken for sequencing was peripheral blood. CDR3 sequence: CATSDYDRDNQPQHF. Written as DNA, the CDR3 is TGTGCCACCAGTGATTACGACAGGGACAATCAGCCCCAGCATTTT.